A single sample gave rise to the 24 T cell receptor beta chains below, sequenced in a study of T cells in women clearing cervical HPV infection (dated by TCRdb to between 2018 and 2020). Receptor amplification or capture employed the immunoSEQ multiplex PCR assay. Drawn from immuneACCESS, this table holds only the in-frame rearrangements with V and J called that TCRdb kept. Clones are partly lost; checked studies trace under half to an unresolved V gene and leave the rest unexplained. In this sample's table one finds 36,000 or so clones. The ten largest clones represent less than 4% of the sample. The specimen was blood buffy coat. The receptors shown here come from a woman aged 18 to 69 with a cervical HPV16 infection that either progressed to CIN3+ or cleared (not recorded which).

Note on this clone: The CDR3 end is not reached by the read, which stops 3 residues before it; the germline J gene fills it in. The chain employs TRBV2 and TRBJ1-3, with D unclear. Per the germline V gene, CDR1 is SNHLY and CDR2 is FYNNEI. This CDR3 has 14 residues. V gave up 3 bases and J gave up 0 bases, with 6 bases separating them. The CDR3 bases that were read are TGTGCCAGCAGTGAGGGCCCCTCTGGAAACACC. It yields the protein CASSEGPSGNT. The full CDR3 is CASSEGPSGNTIYF. The complete variable domain, with remaining parts taken from reference TRBV2 and TRBJ1-3, reads EPEVTQTPSHQVTQMGQEVILRCVPISNHLYFYWYRQILGQKVEFLVSFYNNEISEKSEIFDDQFSVERPDGSNFTLKIRSTKLEDSAMYFCASSEGPSGNTIYFGEGSWLTVV.

This clone is classed as medium-sized by frequency. The read comes to an end 3 residues before the CDR3 does, leaving the germline J gene to fill in the end. The rearrangement links TRBV19 to TRBJ2-5; TRBD2 matches at 9 bases. J lost 5 bases, V lost 3 bases, and 4 bases had no gene match. CDR1 LNHDA and CDR2 SQIVND come from the germline V gene (reference sequence). The CDR3 sequence is 14 residues long. The sequenced part of the CDR3 DNA is TGTGCCAGTAGTATCATAGCGGGAGTGGAGACC. It specifies CASSIIAGVET. The complete CDR3 sequence is CASSIIAGVETQYF.

Notes on this clone: Read data end 3 residues before the CDR3 end; the end is taken from the germline J gene. The chain couples TRBV11-2 to TRBJ2-5, with TRBD1 as a possible D gene (5 bases). Trimming cost V 1 base and J 5 bases, with 14 bases left between them. This CDR3 comprises 15 residues. Germline lookup yields CDR1 SGHAT and CDR2 FQNNGV. The CDR3: CASSLGAGLFETQYF. Incomplete CDR3 DNA: TGTGCCAGCAGCTTAGGGGCAGGGTTATTCGAGACC.

To note about this clone: The CDR3 extends 3 residues past the end of the read, so its final part is completed from the germline J gene. The J gene is TRBJ2-7, the V gene TRBV28; 10 bases line up with TRBD2. The J segment lost 2 bases and the V segment lost 4 bases, leaving 8 bases of the junction unmatched. The CDR3 spans 16 residues. From germline, CDR1 is MDHEN and CDR2 SYDVKM. This CDR3 reads CASSSVAGGVPYEQYF. The DNA read from the CDR3 is TGTGCCAGCAGTTCAGTAGCGGGAGGTGTCCCCTACGAG.

A word on this clone: The CDR3 end falls 3 residues outside the read, so it is completed with the germline J gene. J is TRBJ1-2 and V is TRBV29-1; 9 nucleotides line up with TRBD1. Germline trimming cut 1 base from V and 6 bases from J; bases unmatched to any gene: 15. The CDR3 extends over 17 amino acids. Looked up from germline, CDR1 is SQVTM and CDR2 is ANQGSEA. The CDR3 is CSVEAFRGQGNQDGYTF. Incomplete CDR3 DNA: TGCAGCGTTGAAGCATTTCGGGGACAGGGTAATCAAGATGGC.

The covered CDR3 bases are TGCGCCAGCAGATTGACCGGGACTTTCCCCACCGGGGAG. It specifies CASRLTGTFPTGE. The CDR3 as a whole reads CASRLTGTFPTGELFF. V and J are TRBV5-1 and TRBJ2-2; a possible D gene is TRBD2 (6 bases). The read falls 3 residues short of the CDR3 end, and the missing part is taken from the germline J gene. CDR3 size: 16 residues. Germline V gene sequence: CDR1 SGHRS, CDR2 YFSETQ. V lost 5 bases, J lost 4 bases, and 18 bases lay in between.

Comment on this clone: A read error may produce the germline difference seen at one junction end. Read sequence stops 3 residues before the CDR3 end, and the germline J gene provides the missing end. The chain couples TRBV18 to TRBJ1-5; D gene ambiguous. Germline CDR1 is KGHSH and CDR2 is LQKENI. The CDR3 runs 13 residues. The covered CDR3 bases are TGTACCAGCTCACCAACGTCAGATCAGCCC. Protein sequence: CTSSPTSDQP. Given in full, the CDR3 is CTSSPTSDQPQHF.

Of note for this clone: The missing CDR3 end, 3 residues past where the read stops, is filled in from the germline J gene. The J gene is TRBJ1-2, the V gene TRBV4-1; D gene unclear. CDR3 length: 14 amino acids. The germline CDR1 and CDR2 sequences are MGHRA and YSYEKL. V was shortened by 8 bases and J by 4 bases, with 17 bases between the two germline ends. The sequenced part of the CDR3 DNA is TGCGCCAGCCAAGGTCGCGGGGAGGGCTATGGC. Its translation is CASQGRGEGYG. The full CDR3 protein is CASQGRGEGYGYTF.

Judged by frequency, this clone is medium-sized. The missing CDR3 end, 3 residues past where the read stops, is filled in from the germline J gene. The V call is TRBV6-2 or TRBV6-3, the J call TRBJ2-7; 12 bases line up with TRBD1. The CDR3 covers 14 residues. V lost 6 bases, J lost 5 bases, and 5 bases stayed unmatched. Per germline, CDR1 MNHEY and CDR2 SVGEGT. CDR3 loop: CASRGQGAVDEQYF. Incomplete CDR3 DNA: TGTGCCAGCAGGGGACAGGGGGCGGTTGACGAG.

With respect to this clone: The CDR3 goes on 3 residues after the read ends, and that part is filled in from the germline J gene. V gene TRBV18 combines with J gene TRBJ2-7; D gene uncertain. Germline CDR1 reads KGHSH; CDR2 reads LQKENI. Trimming pared 3 bases from V and 6 bases from J, leaving 21 bases between. This CDR3 has 16 residues. Incomplete CDR3 DNA: TGTGCCAGCTCACCTCTTCCCCCTACCTCTCCGCTCGAG. Its protein product is CASSPLPPTSPLE. From start to end, the CDR3 is CASSPLPPTSPLEQYF.

In the case of this clone: The CDR3 is cut off 3 residues early in the read; its end comes from the germline J gene. The V gene is TRBV10-3, the J gene TRBJ2-7; 9 bases match TRBD1. The length of the CDR3 is 16 residues. Germline assignment: CDR1 ENHRY and CDR2 SYGVKD. The V gene end was trimmed by 4 bases and the J gene end by 6 bases; junction bases not matched to a gene: 13. The part of the CDR3 DNA that was read is TGTGCCATCAGTGGGGGACAGGGTGCCATCTTAAGCGAG. Its translation: CAISGGQGAILSE. The full CDR3 protein is CAISGGQGAILSEQYF.

A remark on this clone: The read ends 3 residues shy of where the CDR3 ends; the end is completed using the germline J gene. This chain connects TRBV20-1 to TRBJ2-7, with D unclear. This CDR3 is 13 amino acids long. V was pared by 5 bases and J by 0 bases, with 11 bases between. The V gene's germline CDR1 is DFQATT and CDR2 SNEGSKA (reference sequence). Incomplete CDR3 DNA: TGCAGTGCTCTAGATCCCCGCTCCTACGAG. Residues: CSALDPRSYE. The full CDR3 sequence reads CSALDPRSYEQYF.

About this clone itself: The read ends 3 residues shy of where the CDR3 ends; the end is completed using the germline J gene. J is TRBJ1-6 and V is TRBV30; 8 nucleotides agree with TRBD1. The CDR3 spans 17 residues. J gave up 0 bases and V 2 bases, and 6 bases lay outside the gene matches. Germline V gives CDR1 GTSNPN, CDR2 SVGIG (reference sequence). The CDR3 sequence: CAWSPGQDISYNSPLHF. The sequenced CDR3 bases are TGTGCCTGGAGTCCGGGACAGGACATCTCCTATAATTCACCC.

The sequenced CDR3 bases are TGTGCCAGCAGCCCGCAGGGGCTGACTTATGGC. Residues: CASSPQGLTYG. In full, the CDR3 reads CASSPQGLTYGYTF. This sequence joins TRBV5-6 and TRBJ1-2; D is perhaps TRBD1 (6 bases). The observed sequence ends 3 residues before the CDR3 terminus, with the missing tail filled in from the germline J gene. The germline gives CDR1 SGHDT, CDR2 YYEEEE. This CDR3 spans 14 amino acids. The V gene lost 4 bases and the J gene lost 5 bases, with 15 bases spanning the gap.

Comments on this clone: The read stops 3 residues short of the end of the CDR3; the missing end is completed from the germline J gene. This sequence joins TRBV6-1 and TRBJ2-7; D gene unclear. The CDR3 sequence is 16 residues long. CDR1 and CDR2 from the germline V gene are MNHNS and SASEGT. Trimming stripped 2 bases from V and 5 bases from J, with 19 bases between. The DNA read from the CDR3 is TGTGCCAGCAGTGAACGGTTCCCCCCTCCCCGCCACGAG. Amino acids: CASSERFPPPRHE. The CDR3, in full, reads CASSERFPPPRHEQYF.

The sequenced part of the CDR3 DNA is TGTGCCAGCAGCTCCCGGGACATCGGCTCCTACGAG. It translates to CASSSRDIGSYE. The CDR3 reads in full as CASSSRDIGSYEQYF. The chain employs TRBV7-9 and TRBJ2-7, with TRBD1 as a possible D gene (6 bases). The sequenced fragment ends 3 residues before the CDR3 boundary, so the rest is inferred from the germline J gene. Germline V CDR1 and CDR2: SEHNR, FQNEAQ (reference sequence). This CDR3 has 15 amino acids. V was clipped by 4 bases and J by 0 bases, with 13 bases between them.

A word on this clone: The CDR3 goes on 3 residues after the read ends, and that part is filled in from the germline J gene. This chain joins TRBV6-2 or TRBV6-3 and TRBJ2-7; 7 nucleotides line up with TRBD2. From germline, CDR1 is MNHEY and CDR2 SVGEGT. After removal of 2 bases from V and 1 base from J, the junction contained 5 bases not matched to a gene. This CDR3 is built from 15 residues. The DNA read from the CDR3 is TGTGCCAGCAGTTACGGGGGAGCGGGGTCCTACGAG. This sequence encodes CASSYGGAGSYE. The full CDR3 protein is CASSYGGAGSYEQYF.

On this clone: The read terminates 3 residues ahead of where the CDR3 ends, so the germline J gene completes it. V is TRBV10-3 and J is TRBJ2-7; 12 bases agree with TRBD2. The CDR3 has 19 amino acids. After removal of 4 bases from V and 4 bases from J, the junction contained 17 bases not matched to a gene. The germline V gene encodes CDR1 ENHRY and CDR2 SYGVKD. The CDR3 sequence is CAISAQGLLAGGPAYEQYF. CDR3 bases read: TGTGCCATCAGTGCTCAGGGGTTGCTAGCGGGAGGGCCGGCATACGAG.

Notes on this clone: The sequenced fragment ends 3 residues before the CDR3 boundary, so the rest is inferred from the germline J gene. The chain uses TRBV19 and TRBJ1-6; a weak D match, TRBD1 (6 bases). V gave up 5 bases and J gave up 10 bases, with 21 bases separating them. The CDR3 has 16 residues. Germline V gives CDR1 LNHDA, CDR2 SQIVND (reference sequence). The CDR3 reads CASSPTDRTFRSPLHF. CDR3 DNA (partial): TGTGCCAGTAGTCCAACCGACAGGACCTTTAGATCACCC.

In regard to this clone: The CDR3 extends 3 residues past the end of the read, so its final part is completed from the germline J gene. V is TRBV2 and J is TRBJ2-7, with a possible D match to TRBD2 (6 bases). Germline V CDR1 and CDR2: SNHLY, FYNNEI. The V end lost 6 bases, the J end lost 6 bases, and 21 bases lay between the germline ends. There are 15 residues in the CDR3. Here the CDR3 reads CASRKTGTPLTEQYF. CDR3 DNA, as far as it was read: TGTGCCAGCAGGAAAACCGGGACTCCCTTAACCGAG.

Notes on this clone: The CDR3 end is not reached by the read, which stops 3 residues before it; the germline J gene fills it in. The chain has TRBV4-2 and TRBJ2-5, with 11 bases lining up with TRBD1. The CDR3 totals 15 residues. Germline trimming cut 1 base from V and 5 bases from J; bases unmatched to any gene: 3. Germline assignment: CDR1 LGHNA and CDR2 YNFKEQ. CDR3 DNA, as far as it was read: TGTGCCAGCAGCCAAGTGGGACAGGGGGGGGAGACC. It is translated as CASSQVGQGGET. In full, the CDR3 is CASSQVGQGGETQYF.

Regarding this clone: The read comes to an end 3 residues before the CDR3 does, leaving the germline J gene to fill in the end. This rearrangement joins TRBV2 to TRBJ1-2, with 8 bases matching TRBD1. CDR3 length: 15 amino acids. CDR1 and CDR2 from the germline V gene are SNHLY and FYNNEI. V shed 7 bases, J shed 6 bases, and the junction held 13 bases outside the gene matches. CDR3 loop: CASTKLSPDRDGYTF. The covered CDR3 bases are TGTGCCAGCACCAAATTGTCCCCGGACAGGGATGGC. Full variable domain (outside the CDR3, taken from reference TRBV2 and TRBJ1-2): EPEVTQTPSHQVTQMGQEVILRCVPISNHLYFYWYRQILGQKVEFLVSFYNNEISEKSEIFDDQFSVERPDGSNFTLKIRSTKLEDSAMYFCASTKLSPDRDGYTFGSGTRLTVV.

Worth noting for this clone: Mismatch with germline at one junction end may stem from a read error. The CDR3 is cut off 3 residues early in the read; its end comes from the germline J gene. This rearrangement joins TRBV4-2 to TRBJ1-2, with D maybe TRBD1 (6 bases). CDR3 size: 15 residues. Germline V CDR1 and CDR2: LGHNA, YNFKEQ. Incomplete CDR3 DNA: TGCGCCAGCAGCCATCAACCGGGACACCCCTATGGC. Amino acids: CASSHQPGHPYG. The entire CDR3 reads CASSHQPGHPYGYTF.

Comments on this clone: The CDR3 end lies 3 residues beyond the end of the read and is filled in from the germline J gene. The chain recombines TRBV30 with TRBJ2-7; D ambiguous. The CDR3 extends over 11 amino acids. V was pared by 2 bases and J by 3 bases, with 5 bases between. The germline V gene encodes CDR1 GTSNPN and CDR2 SVGIG (reference sequence). CDR3 residues: CAWSSGYEQYF. The sequenced CDR3 bases are TGTGCCTGGAGTTCGGGCTACGAG.